This paragraph reports one TCR beta chain. The sample comes from a study of cytomegalovirus exposure and HLA in healthy donors. Background on the study: Findings of an earlier analysis included 117 million unique TCR beta sequences from about 180 million T cells.

It was with 60 Vbeta and 13 Jbeta primers that the PCR ran. The data were produced by immunoSEQ multiplex PCR, yet TCRdb's version contains in-frame clones alone and is incomplete. The table records 200,000 to 250,000 clones, more than 65% of them present only once. This TCR came from a man in his fifties in good health and CMV-seronegative. Material for sequencing was PBMCs.

The CDR3 reads CASSLSNYEQYF. The CDR3 DNA sequence: TGTGCCAGCAGCTTATCTAACTACGAGCAGTACTTC. J is TRBJ2-7 and V is TRBV7-9; D gene unclear. CDR3 length: 12 residues. Trimming removed 2 bases from V and 3 bases from J, with 5 bases in between. Germline V CDR1 and CDR2: SEHNR, FQNEAQ (reference sequence).